The sequence of this TCR beta chain was determined in a study of blood T cell repertoires in COVID-19 (dated by TCRdb to the early 2020s). Study-wide context: Collaborator samples came from the United States, Italy and Spain and covered acute and convalescent phases of COVID-19. The material from the prospective study consisted of cDNA or gDNA derived from T cells, B-cell-depleted T cells, or PBMCs. Subjects who had been exposed to COVID-19, were actively infected with it, or had recovered from it provided the deeply sampled blood TCRbeta repertoires that made up the dataset. The repertoires were released in a freely available public database intended as a resource for research on the immune response to SARS-CoV-2. The samples were drawn from two sources: the first 160 participants of the ongoing ImmuneRACE study, and 950 to 1,500 subjects contributed by 6 global collaborators. Nearly every sample came with metadata listing a de-identified subject ID, COVID-19 status, age in years and sex. Where available, HLA class I and class II types were obtained from metadata supplied by the sample provider rather than from assay-based typing.

Including the terminal cysteine and phenylalanine, the CDR3 comprises 13 residues. Only CDR3 DNA remains: 39 bases, in frame from the first base. The germline V gene encodes CDR1 SGHRS and CDR2 YFSETQ. Germline trimming: 0 bases from V, 7 bases from J; junction bases outside gene matches: 2. A few counts support this clone. Its antigen is not yet known. One base away there is no much larger clone; base qualities are not given. TCRbeta CDR3 regions were amplified from genomic DNA by means of the immunoSEQ Assay, a bias-controlled multiplex PCR. From the authors' description of their analysis: Within the assay, amplification of reference gene primers was used to estimate how many nucleated cells each sample contained. To quantify the absolute abundance of each unique TCRbeta CDR3 rearrangement, sequence reads were collapsed and filtered. For each sample, productive Simpson clonality was calculated as the square root of Simpson's diversity index across productive rearrangements. Held by TCRdb, this immuneACCESS table contains in-frame sequences only and omits some clones. Under half of the omission traces to an unresolved V gene where checked; the cause of the rest is unknown. V, J and clone size derive from that table, while D and trimming were established from the DNA sequence. The sample profile shows around 75,000 clones; roughly 89% of them were found once. The ten largest clonotypes hold around 0.58% of the sample.

The full study reports these points: How much clinical and demographic metadata was included differed by source and by participant, and the metadata was provided uncurated.

Whole blood was collected in K2EDTA tubes by collaborating institutions according to the institutions' own protocols. For TCRbeta analysis, collaborators shipped samples in one of three forms: frozen whole blood, isolated PBMCs, or DNA extracted from either of those sample types. What was sequenced was peripheral blood. Here the chain combines TRBV5-1 and TRBJ1-2; 8 of the junction bases match TRBD1. The sequence was obtained from a man in his sixties with acute or convalescent COVID-19. The sequenced DNA is TGCGCCAGCAGCTTGGCACAGGGGGGTGGCTACACCTTC. Protein translation: CASSLAQGGGYTF.